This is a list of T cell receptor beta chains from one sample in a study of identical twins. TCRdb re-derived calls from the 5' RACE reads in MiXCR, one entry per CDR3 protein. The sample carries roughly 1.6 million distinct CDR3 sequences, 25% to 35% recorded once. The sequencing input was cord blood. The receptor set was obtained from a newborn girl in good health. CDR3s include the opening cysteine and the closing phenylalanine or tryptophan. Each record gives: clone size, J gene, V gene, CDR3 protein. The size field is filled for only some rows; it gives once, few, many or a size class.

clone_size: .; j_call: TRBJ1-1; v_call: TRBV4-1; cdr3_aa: CASSPYRESEAFF
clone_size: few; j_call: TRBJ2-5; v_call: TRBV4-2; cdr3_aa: CASSQETSVTKGETQYF
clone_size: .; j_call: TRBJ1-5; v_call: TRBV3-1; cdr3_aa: CASSQGDSRISQPQHF
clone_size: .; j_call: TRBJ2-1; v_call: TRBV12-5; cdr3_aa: CASVSGDSPNEQFF
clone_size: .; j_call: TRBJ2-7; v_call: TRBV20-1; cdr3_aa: CSASRSHSYEQYF
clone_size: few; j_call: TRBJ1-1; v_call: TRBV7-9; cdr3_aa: CASWPEAFF
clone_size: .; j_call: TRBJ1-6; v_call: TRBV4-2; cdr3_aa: CASSHRDRGNSPPHF
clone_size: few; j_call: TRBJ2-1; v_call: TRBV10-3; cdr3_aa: CAISTTANNEQFF
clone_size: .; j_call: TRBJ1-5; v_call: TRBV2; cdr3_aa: CASSGIRRLGNLNQPQHF
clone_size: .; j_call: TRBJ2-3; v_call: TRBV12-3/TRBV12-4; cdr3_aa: CASSFMGVDTRYF
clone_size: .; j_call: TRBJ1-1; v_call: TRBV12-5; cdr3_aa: CASGLVIRGRATEAFF
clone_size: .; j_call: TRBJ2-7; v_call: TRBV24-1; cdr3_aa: CATSGGDHEQYF
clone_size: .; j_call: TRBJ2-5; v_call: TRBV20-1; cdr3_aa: CSARSFRASGPLGETQYF
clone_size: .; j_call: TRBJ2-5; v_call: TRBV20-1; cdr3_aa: CSANTGIQETQYF
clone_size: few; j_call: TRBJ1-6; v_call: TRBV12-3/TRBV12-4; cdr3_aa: CASTTRTGGNSPLHF
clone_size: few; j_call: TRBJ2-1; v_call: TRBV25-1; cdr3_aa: CAIRAGNEQFF
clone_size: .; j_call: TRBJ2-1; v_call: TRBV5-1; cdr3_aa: CASSSAPSSYNEQFF
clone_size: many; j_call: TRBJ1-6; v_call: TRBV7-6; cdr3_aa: CASSLVGGVNSPLHF
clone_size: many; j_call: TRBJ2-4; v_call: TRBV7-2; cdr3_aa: CASSLRPRTLAKNIQYF
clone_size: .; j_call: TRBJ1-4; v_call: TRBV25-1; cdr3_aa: CASSEYGGPNEKLFF
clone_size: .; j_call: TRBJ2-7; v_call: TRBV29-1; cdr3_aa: CSVADNLSYEQYF
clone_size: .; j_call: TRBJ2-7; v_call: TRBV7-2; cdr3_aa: CASSGLAGGLYEQYF
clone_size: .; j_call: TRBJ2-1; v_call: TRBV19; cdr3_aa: CASTNWAGANEQFF
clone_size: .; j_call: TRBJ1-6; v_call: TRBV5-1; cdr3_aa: CASSFRAPLHF
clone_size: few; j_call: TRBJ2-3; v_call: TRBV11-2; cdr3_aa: CASSLTRDSGRSRDTQYF
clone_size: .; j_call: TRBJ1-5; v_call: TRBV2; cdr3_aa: CASSDKKGQGKNQPQHF
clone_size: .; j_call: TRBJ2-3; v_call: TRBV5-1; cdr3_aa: CASSLDGILGSGTQYF